The clone carrying this TCR beta chain is a singleton in its sample. Study processing details: Amplification from reference gene primers served as the basis for estimated nucleated cell counts. Using immunoSEQ multiplex PCR, the repertoire was profiled, and TCRdb retains in-frame clones only, with some absent. The V and J calls and the clone size are those of that table, but D and trimming were determined from the DNA. The repertoire holds tens of thousands of clones, with roughly 83% as singletons. The data derive from a study of blood T cell repertoires in COVID-19. Looking at the study overall: The United States, Italy and Spain provided the acute and convalescent COVID-19 samples. T cells, B-cell-depleted T cells, or PBMCs provided the cDNA or gDNA that served as material.

Germline V gives CDR1 SNHLY, CDR2 FYNNEI. CDR3 size: 16 residues. V lost 7 bases, J lost 1 base, and 18 bases lay in between. The sample taken for sequencing was peripheral blood. The J gene is TRBJ2-3, the V gene TRBV2, with unresolved D. The source of this sequence is a human donor in a cohort sampled during active COVID-19. The CDR3 loop reads CASTEMRKSGTDTQYF. CDR3 nucleotides: TGTGCCAGCACGGAGATGAGGAAGTCGGGCACAGATACGCAGTATTTT.